This TCR beta chain derives from a study of Graves' ophthalmopathy and Graves' hyperthyroidism. Notes on the study in general: Among thyroid clonotypes expanded above 0.001 frequency, most also appeared in blood.

Researchers took RNA transcripts and amplified TCR beta CDR3 regions from them. RT-PCR was first run with HTBI primers, then multiplex PCR in a second round. TCRdb reprocessed the multiplex PCR reads with MiXCR, giving one entry per CDR3 protein. Among almost 400,000 distinct CDR3 sequences listed, approximately 20% were seen once. Clinicians diagnosed using symptoms, serum thyroxine, TRAb, thyroid ultrasound and orbital computed tomography. The PBMCs used were ones drawn from 9.5 to 10 ml of fresh peripheral blood. This clonotype appeared many times. Its target is not known. This sequence originates from a woman between 18 and 29 years old with Graves' ophthalmopathy. The sample taken for sequencing was peripheral blood.

The DNA for the CDR3 is TGTGCCAGCAGGGGCGAGGGACGGACTTATGGCTACACCTTC. Its protein is CASRGEGRTYGYTF. The chain is built from TRBV2 and TRBJ1-2; tentative D call: TRBD1 (5 bases). Germline V CDR1 and CDR2: SNHLY, FYNNEI. Trimming cost V 6 bases and J 5 bases, with 16 bases left between them. The CDR3 consists of 14 residues.